This TCR beta chain was profiled in a study of somatic mutations in cytotoxic T cells in rheumatoid arthritis. As for the study in general: In some cases, T-cell populations stained with V beta antibodies were flow-sorted at nearly 100% purity, and these included V beta1+ cells sequenced for TCRB.

Sequenced by immunoSEQ multiplex PCR; TCRdb stores in-frame clones only, minus some. This sample has over 10,000 clones, with under 80% found just once. Study-level results: Significant differences in CD8+ T-cell clonality were not found between rheumatoid arthritis patients and healthy controls (age-matched). The study found CD8+ clonality increased with age in rheumatoid arthritis patients, not healthy controls.

CDR3 length equals 14 residues. Trimming removed 0 bases at V and 7 bases at J, with 10 bases between. CDR1 is MNHEY and CDR2 is SVGAGI in the germline V gene. This clone was seen only once. Its target is not known. The J gene is TRBJ1-5, the V gene TRBV6-5, with D possibly matching TRBD1 (5 bases). This sequence was found in a man aged 70-80 years in good health. The sequencing sample was made of CD8+ T cells sorted from blood. CDR3 nucleotide sequence: TGTGCCAGCAGTTACTCGTCAGGGACGCAGCCCCAGCATTTT. It translates to CASSYSSGTQPQHF.